This T cell receptor (beta chain) comes out of a study of shared clonotypes between healthy human individuals. Study details: Donors consisted of a couple of women and three men between 18 and 49.

This clone was detected a few times. The target antigen is unknown. Distinct nucleotide sequences in the sample also encode this CDR3. Study observations and caveats: Clonotypes not shared had lower generation probabilities than those common to all four donors. With several donors compared, 4.5% to 6.5% of naive CD4 clonotypes were shared.

Genomic DNA of each subset was evenly split across several immunoSEQ plates. The repertoire was sequenced with immunoSEQ multiplex PCR; TCRdb's copy has only in-frame clones and lacks some. Here the sample spans approximately 2,300,000 clones, 85% to 95% being singletons. The sequenced sample consisted of naive CD4+ T cells from PBMCs. Subset here: CD45RA+ positively selected. This receptor was identified in a man between 18 and 29 years old in good health. Some clones in this sample may be carry-over from other donors' samples.

The CDR3 nucleotides read TGCGCCAGCAGCTTGGACAGACCGAACACTGAAGCTTTCTTT. It specifies CASSLDRPNTEAFF. This chain links TRBV5-1 with TRBJ1-1; D unclear. V dropped 0 bases and J dropped 1 base, with 7 bases sitting between them. The CDR3 spans 14 residues. Germline CDR1 reads SGHRS; CDR2 reads YFSETQ. Combining the CDR3 with reference TRBV5-1 and TRBJ1-1 gives the whole variable domain KAGVTQTPRYLIKTRGQQVTLSCSPISGHRSVSWYQQTPGQGLQFLFEYFSETQRNKGNFPGRFSGRQFSNSRSEMNVSTLELGDSALYLCASSLDRPNTEAFFGQGTRLTVV.